This TCR beta chain comes out of a study of cytomegalovirus exposure and HLA in healthy donors. Study-wide results and limits: As a later analysis showed, a missense DCLRE1C variant was linked to trimming of TCR beta V- and J-genes. The authors confirmed in vitro that a few CMV-associated chains were specific for CMV antigens.

As for this clone: Antigen unknown.

Whereas donors were nominally healthy upon sampling, unrecorded immune exposures were probable. The primer mix had 60 Vbeta and 13 Jbeta primers. Study processing details: Among the unique TCR beta chains that a later analysis counted, some 73 million in all, 10 million to 14 million were shared. Only in-frame clones appear in the TCRdb table, and some are missing; sequencing was by immunoSEQ multiplex PCR. The V and J calls and the clone size are those of that table, but D and trimming were determined from the DNA. The sample data list around 97,000 clones. Germline CDR1 reads LNHDA; CDR2 reads SQIVND (reference sequence). Germline trimming cut 1 base from V and 3 bases from J; bases unmatched to any gene: 5. The CDR3 is 16 residues long.

Input material: PBMCs. The sequence came from a man between 35 and 55 years old in good health and CMV-seronegative. The V gene is TRBV19, the J gene TRBJ2-1, with 8 positions matching TRBD1. CDR3 bases: TGTGCCAGTAGTATAGCAGGGGGCGGTGGCTACAATGAGCAGTTCTTC. This sequence encodes CASSIAGGGGYNEQFF.